A single sample gave rise to the 26 T cell receptor beta chains below, sequenced in a study of blood T cell repertoires in COVID-19. Clones were read by immunoSEQ multiplex PCR, and TCRdb kept only the in-frame ones, dropping some. The data hold 400,000 to 500,000 clones, with roughly 88% observed a single time. Sequenced: PBMCs or T cells enriched from blood (not recorded which). The receptors shown here come from a woman aged 40 to 50 who had recovered from COVID-19.

The rearrangement links TRBV11-3 to TRBJ2-2; 7 positions agree with TRBD2. The length of the CDR3 is 16 residues. Losses at the gene ends were 5 bases for V and 2 bases for J; bases not matched to a gene: 8. Looked up from germline, CDR1 is SGHNT and CDR2 is YENEEA. CDR3 in DNA: TGTGCCAGCAGCCACCGGGGAGGGAGAAACACCGGGGAGCTGTTTTTT. This translates into CASSHRGGRNTGELFF.

V gene TRBV4-3 combines with J gene TRBJ2-1, with 14 positions matching TRBD2. The CDR3 contains 17 residues. Germline CDR1 is LGHNA and CDR2 is YSLEER. With 0 bases clipped from V and 4 bases from J, the junction kept 2 bases outside the gene matches. This CDR3 reads CASSQEGLAGEYNEQFF. The CDR3, as DNA: TGCGCCAGCAGCCAAGAGGGACTAGCGGGAGAGTACAATGAGCAGTTCTTC.

The CDR3 DNA sequence: TGTGCCAGCAGTGAAAGGGGATGGCCTAATGAAAAACTGTTTTTT. This encodes CASSERGWPNEKLFF. The chain couples TRBV6-1 to TRBJ1-4; D perhaps matches TRBD1 (5 bases). The CDR3 consists of 15 residues. The germline V gene encodes CDR1 MNHNS and CDR2 SASEGT. V lost 2 bases, J lost 3 bases, and 10 bases lay in between.

The V and J genes are TRBV7-9 and TRBJ2-5; 8 nucleotides align to TRBD1. The CDR3 covers 15 residues. Losses at the gene ends were 5 bases for V and 1 base for J; bases not matched to a gene: 6. CDR1 is SEHNR, CDR2 FQNEAQ, per germline (reference sequence). The CDR3: CASSRDRGAQETQYF. Here the CDR3 DNA reads TGTGCCAGCAGCCGCGACAGGGGAGCCCAAGAGACCCAGTACTTC.

This clone was picked up a small number of times. J is TRBJ1-3 and V is TRBV11-2; D is possibly TRBD1 (5 bases). Germline CDR1 is SGHAT and CDR2 is FQNNGV. Deletions cut 3 bases from V and 5 bases from J, with 14 bases between. The CDR3 has 15 amino acids. The DNA for the CDR3 is TGTGCCAGCAGCTTTGGACCGGGGGGGAGAAACACCATATATTTT. Translated: CASSFGPGGRNTIYF.

This clone was found once. The chain carries TRBV10-2 and TRBJ2-7; tentatively, D is TRBD1 (6 bases). Germline values: CDR1 WSHSY, CDR2 SAAADI. V lost 0 bases and J lost 2, with 14 bases in between. CDR3 length: 16 residues. The CDR3 DNA reads as TGCGCCAGCAGTGAGTCTGGCCAGGGGTCCACCTACGAGCAGTACTTC. It encodes CASSESGQGSTYEQYF.

The gene calls are TRBV6-5 and TRBJ1-2; maybe TRBD1 (6 bases). Trimming pared 5 bases from V and 2 bases from J, leaving 9 bases between. The CDR3 contains 13 residues. CDR1 is MNHEY, CDR2 SVGAGI, per germline. CDR3 sequence: CASSRDKNYGYTF. The CDR3 DNA reads as TGTGCCAGCAGTAGGGACAAAAACTATGGCTACACCTTC.

The chain combines TRBV5-1 with TRBJ2-3; 10 bases are shared with TRBD1. CDR1 and CDR2 from the germline V gene are SGHRS and YFSETQ. V shed 2 bases, J shed 0 bases, and the junction held 3 bases outside the gene matches. This CDR3 comprises 16 residues. CDR3: CASSFSGQGSTDTQYF. The CDR3 DNA reads as TGCGCCAGCAGCTTCTCGGGACAGGGGAGCACAGATACGCAGTATTTT.

The chain couples TRBV24-1 to TRBJ2-2; 10 bases line up with TRBD2. The germline V gene encodes CDR1 KGHDR and CDR2 SFDVKD. The V segment lost 7 bases and the J segment 1 base; nucleotides outside the gene matches: 5. The CDR3 has 16 residues. Here the CDR3 reads CATRAGGAGNTGELFF. The CDR3 bases are TGTGCCACCAGAGCGGGAGGGGCTGGGAACACCGGGGAGCTGTTTTTT.

The V call is TRBV5-1, the J call TRBJ2-7; D unclear. Trimming removed 0 bases at V and 0 bases at J, with 10 bases between. The germline V gene encodes CDR1 SGHRS and CDR2 YFSETQ. This CDR3 is built from 15 residues. CDR3 residues: CASSLEASFSYEQYF. The CDR3 DNA reads TGCGCCAGCAGCTTGGAGGCTAGTTTCTCCTACGAGCAGTACTTC.

The chain uses TRBV4-3 and TRBJ2-5; D is undetermined. Deletions cut 1 base from V and 2 bases from J, with 8 bases between. This CDR3 comprises 14 residues. Germline CDR1 LGHNA, CDR2 YSLEER. CDR3 protein: CASSQGPSQETQYF. CDR3 nucleotides: TGCGCCAGCAGCCAAGGTCCCAGTCAAGAGACCCAGTACTTC.

Only a few counts were recorded for this clone. This chain links TRBV19 with TRBJ1-2, with 9 nucleotides matching TRBD1. Germline values: CDR1 LNHDA, CDR2 SQIVND (reference sequence). The trim removed 6 bases at V and 4 bases at J, leaving 6 bases unmatched. The CDR3 is made up of 14 amino acids. This chain's CDR3 is CASSHRGQGYGYTF. CDR3 DNA sequence: TGTGCCAGTAGCCACAGGGGGCAGGGCTATGGCTACACCTTC. Drawing the rest from reference TRBV19 and TRBJ1-2, the complete variable domain is DGGITQSPKYLFRKEGQNVTLSCEQNLNHDAMYWYRQDPGQGLRLIYYSQIVNDFQKGDIAEGYSVSREKKESFPLTVTSAQKNPTAFYLCASSHRGQGYGYTFGSGTRLTVV.

This clone was counted a single time. This sequence joins TRBV7-8 and TRBJ2-1, with 10 bases aligning to TRBD1. V dropped 4 bases and J dropped 8; count of bases not matched to a gene: 14. This CDR3 spans 17 amino acids. The germline CDR1 and CDR2 sequences are SGHVS and FQNEAQ. The CDR3 nucleotides are TGTGCCAGCAGCTCAAGGCCGGGACAGGGGAGGTCATATGAGCAGTTCTTC. Residues: CASSSRPGQGRSYEQFF.

This rearrangement joins TRBV24-1 to TRBJ1-2, with a possible D match to TRBD1 (6 bases). V lost 3 bases and J 2 bases, leaving 12 bases between the germline ends. Germline lookup yields CDR1 KGHDR and CDR2 SFDVKD. CDR3 length: 15 residues. The CDR3 loop is CATSDGGHSNYGYTF. In nucleotides, the CDR3 is TGTGCCACCAGTGATGGGGGACATTCCAACTATGGCTACACCTTC.

This rearrangement joins TRBV20-1 to TRBJ1-1; D is ambiguous. The V gene's germline CDR1 is DFQATT and CDR2 SNEGSKA (reference sequence). The CDR3 is 11 residues long. In DNA form, the CDR3 reads TGCAGCCCAGTAGCGGACACTGAAGCTTTCTTT. Translating gives CSPVADTEAFF.

This chain uses TRBV5-1 with TRBJ1-1; D gene ambiguous. V lost 4 bases, J lost 1 base, and 8 bases lay in between. The CDR3 has 13 residues. Germline V gives CDR1 SGHRS, CDR2 YFSETQ. CDR3: CASSHRQNTEAFF. The CDR3 nucleotides read TGCGCCAGCAGCCACCGACAGAACACTGAAGCTTTCTTT.

There are a few counts of this clone. The rearrangement links TRBV6-2 or TRBV6-3 to TRBJ2-2, with TRBD2 matching over 12 bases. CDR3 length equals 18 residues. CDR1 is MNHEY and CDR2 is SVGEGT in the germline V gene. With V trimmed by 2 bases and J by 1 base, 5 bases remained unmatched. CDR3 coding DNA: TGTGCCAGCAGTTACACTAGCGGGAGGCTCCGGAACACCGGGGAGCTGTTTTTT. Its protein is CASSYTSGRLRNTGELFF.

CDR3 nucleotides: TGTGCCAGCAGGCAGCAAGGGACAGCGACGAATGAAAAACTGTTTTTT. It yields the protein CASRQQGTATNEKLFF. The V gene is TRBV27, the J gene TRBJ1-4, with 7 bases matching TRBD1. V was clipped by 6 bases and J by 5 bases; unmatched bases: 12. The CDR3 consists of 16 residues. The germline V gene has CDR1 MNHEY and CDR2 SMNVEV (reference sequence).

The V call is TRBV15, the J call TRBJ2-7, with 7 bases lining up with TRBD1. The germline V gene has CDR1 LNHNV and CDR2 YYDKDF (reference sequence). The ends lost 2 bases at V and 5 bases at J; junction bases unmatched: 9. The CDR3 sequence is 15 residues long. Written as DNA, the CDR3 is TGTGCCACCAGCAGATTCCGACAGGGAGACAACGAGCAGTACTTC. Protein sequence: CATSRFRQGDNEQYF.

This clone was seen a handful of times. The chain couples TRBV6-2 or TRBV6-3 to TRBJ2-1, with D unresolved. Germline CDR1 reads MNHEY; CDR2 reads SVGEGT. The CDR3 is made up of 12 amino acids. V was pared by 1 base and J by 6 bases, with 4 bases between. The chain's CDR3 is CASSYFSNEQFF. Here the CDR3 DNA reads TGTGCCAGCAGTTACTTTAGCAATGAGCAGTTCTTC.

This sequence joins TRBV5-4 and TRBJ2-3; 12 nucleotides match TRBD2. The CDR3 sequence is 16 residues long. Looked up from germline, CDR1 is SGHNT and CDR2 is YYREEE (reference sequence). V dropped 0 bases and J dropped 2; count of bases not matched to a gene: 1. The CDR3 DNA reads as TGTGCCAGCAGCTTGGGGACTAGCGGGGTCACAGATACGCAGTATTTT. Translation gives CASSLGTSGVTDTQYF.

J is TRBJ2-7 and V is TRBV7-2, with D tentatively TRBD1 (5 bases). The CDR3 sequence is 15 residues long. Trimming took 3 bases from V and 2 from J, leaving 14 bases between them. Per germline, CDR1 SGHTA and CDR2 FQGNSA. The CDR3 loop is CASSFQTVGPYEQYF. Written as DNA, the CDR3 is TGTGCCAGCAGCTTCCAGACAGTCGGCCCCTACGAGCAGTACTTC.

This rearrangement joins TRBV11-2 to TRBJ1-1, with D hard to call. The CDR3 consists of 13 residues. The V gene's germline CDR1 is SGHAT and CDR2 FQNNGV. Trimming took off 6 bases at V and 2 bases at J, with 10 bases between the two ends. CDR3 amino acids: CASRLTENTEAFF. CDR3 sequence (DNA): TGTGCCAGCAGGTTAACAGAAAACACTGAAGCTTTCTTT.

The V call is TRBV11-3, the J call TRBJ2-7; D unresolved. CDR3 size: 13 residues. V was cut by 2 bases and J by 2 bases, with 7 bases left in between. The germline V gene has CDR1 SGHNT and CDR2 YENEEA. CDR3 in amino acids: CASSLLPAYEQYF. The CDR3 region has the DNA TGTGCCAGCAGCTTACTTCCCGCCTACGAGCAGTACTTC.

The chain couples TRBV7-6 to TRBJ2-1, with TRBD1 identical over 10 bases. Germline CDR1 reads SGHVS; CDR2 reads FNYEAQ. The V segment lost 6 bases and the J segment 7 bases; nucleotides outside the gene matches: 9. The CDR3 loop spans 15 amino acids. The CDR3 sequence is CASSQGRQGANEQFF. CDR3 nucleotides: TGTGCCAGCAGTCAAGGGAGACAGGGGGCGAATGAGCAGTTCTTC.

In DNA form, the CDR3 reads TGTGCCAGCAGCTTGGAGGCAGCCAACCCTCCTATGGCCCCGCGGTACTTC. The encoded protein is CASSLEAANPPMAPRYF. V is TRBV7-9 and J is TRBJ2-7; the D gene is possibly TRBD2 (5 bases). CDR1 is SEHNR and CDR2 is FQNEAQ in the germline V gene (reference sequence). Deletions cut 3 bases from V and 12 bases from J, with 30 bases between. The CDR3 is 17 residues long.